This T cell receptor beta chain appears in the sequencing data of a study of post-analysis software for immune sequencing data. General study points: About 5 TRBV segments (TRBV5-6, TRBV5-1 and TRBV20-1 among them) occurred more frequently in patients than in controls.

With regard to this clonotype: Its antigen is not known.

Unique molecular identifiers were present in the TCR beta cDNA libraries. TCRdb passed the PCR reads through MiXCR, listing each CDR3 protein once. The sample carries 650,000 to 850,000 distinct CDR3 sequences, around 42% recorded once. From germline, CDR1 is MNHNS and CDR2 SASEGT. The CDR3 contains 15 residues. V shed 7 bases, J shed 4 bases, and the junction held 10 bases outside the gene matches. The source material was blood. The chain carries TRBV6-1 and TRBJ2-5; 9 nucleotides align to TRBD1. The clonotype comes from a girl aged 5-17 years with multiple sclerosis. Here the CDR3 reads CASTLDRGGGETQYF. The CDR3 DNA follows: TGTGCCAGCACGTTGGACAGGGGAGGCGGAGAGACCCAGTACTTC.